The rows below give T cell receptor beta chains drawn from one sample of a study of blood T cell repertoires in COVID-19. The assay was immunoSEQ multiplex PCR, and TCRdb's table has in-frame clones only and misses some. The sample yields 300,000 to 350,000 clones, roughly 90% seen once. The sample taken for sequencing was peripheral blood. The receptors were gathered from a young man with COVID-19, enrolled during active disease. CDR3s include the opening cysteine and the closing phenylalanine or tryptophan. The D gene is left open where the match is weak. A row's size may be missing; if present it is once, few, many or a size class.

j_call | d_call | clone_size | v_call | cdr3_aa | cdr3_nt
TRBJ2-7 | . | . | TRBV6-5 | CASSYVRGASYEQYF | TGTGCCAGCAGCTACGTCCGGGGGGCCTCCTACGAGCAGTACTTC
TRBJ2-7 | TRBD2 | . | TRBV11-2 | CASSSGLADEQYF | TGTGCCAGCAGCTCGGGACTAGCGGACGAGCAGTACTTC
TRBJ1-2 | . | . | TRBV4-3 | CASSQVLTSGYTF | TGCGCCAGCAGCCAAGTCCTCACAAGTGGCTACACCTTC
TRBJ2-7 | TRBD1 | . | TRBV6-6 | CATSSGTGSEQYF | TGTGCCACCTCTTCCGGGACAGGGAGCGAGCAGTACTTC
TRBJ2-4 | TRBD1 | . | TRBV4-3 | CASSQALQSRQGVAKNIQYF | TGCGCCAGCAGCCAAGCCCTCCAATCCCGACAGGGGGTAGCCAAAAACATTCAGTACTTC
TRBJ1-6 | . | . | TRBV2 | CASIFGSLSPLHF | TGTGCCAGTATTTTTGGGAGTCTTTCACCCCTCCACTTT
TRBJ2-7 | . | . | TRBV11-2 | CASSPSSYEQYF | TGTGCCAGCAGCCCGAGCTCCTACGAGCAGTACTTC
TRBJ1-1 | TRBD1 | . | TRBV12-3/TRBV12-4 | CASSLSRGTEAFF | TGTGCCAGCAGTTTGTCCAGGGGGACTGAAGCTTTCTTT
TRBJ1-1 | . | once | TRBV9 | CASSVLSHNTEAFF | TGTGCCAGCAGCGTACTAAGTCACAACACTGAAGCTTTCTTT
TRBJ2-1 | . | . | TRBV20-1 | CSARGYNEQFF | TGCAGTGCTCGGGGCTACAATGAGCAGTTCTTC
TRBJ2-7 | . | . | TRBV4-3 | CASSQGRGSSEQYF | TGCGCCAGCAGCCAAGGCAGGGGCTCGAGCGAGCAGTACTTC
TRBJ1-1 | . | . | TRBV12-3/TRBV12-4 | CASSFLQVTEAFF | TGTGCCAGCAGTTTTTTACAGGTGACTGAAGCTTTCTTT
TRBJ2-4 | . | once | TRBV28 | CASAGGDKNIQYF | TGTGCTTCGGCCGGAGGGGACAAAAACATTCAGTACTTC
TRBJ2-7 | TRBD2 | . | TRBV11-2 | CASTPRRASGRLGPDEQYF | TGTGCCAGCACCCCCCGTCGGGCTAGCGGGAGGTTGGGCCCGGACGAGCAGTACTTC
TRBJ2-7 | TRBD1 | . | TRBV5-4 | CASSMGGQGAYEQYF | TGTGCCAGCAGCATGGGGGGACAGGGGGCTTACGAGCAGTACTTC
TRBJ1-2 | TRBD1 | . | TRBV5-1 | CASSSTGTGEHGYTF | TGCGCCAGCAGCTCTACAGGGACAGGGGAACATGGCTACACCTTC
TRBJ2-3 | TRBD2 | . | TRBV4-3 | CASSQGTSGGVRDTQYF | TGCGCCAGCAGCCAAGGGACTAGCGGGGGGGTTAGAGATACGCAGTATTTT
TRBJ1-6 | . | . | TRBV7-2 | CASSPLVTGFNSPLHF | TGTGCCAGCAGCCCCCTAGTGACAGGCTTTAATTCACCCCTCCACTTT
TRBJ1-1 | . | few | TRBV7-2 | CASSLVGFAFF | TGTGCCAGCAGCTTAGTCGGTTTTGCTTTCTTT
TRBJ1-1 | . | . | TRBV15 | CATSRIPPGARDTEAFF | TGTGCCACCAGCAGGATCCCCCCAGGGGCGCGGGACACTGAAGCTTTCTTT
TRBJ2-7 | TRBD1 | . | TRBV9 | CASTFARRTGKYEQYF | TGTGCCAGCACCTTTGCCAGACGGACAGGGAAGTACGAGCAGTACTTC
TRBJ2-5 | . | . | TRBV6-6 | CASSSNGQTQETQYF | TGTGCCAGCAGCTCTAATGGACAGACACAAGAGACCCAGTACTTC
TRBJ2-3 | TRBD2 | . | TRBV19 | CASSPGLATDTQYF | TGTGCCAGTAGCCCGGGACTAGCAACAGATACGCAGTATTTT
TRBJ2-2 | . | . | TRBV5-1 | CASSSLTAGELFF | TGCGCCAGCAGCTCCTTGACAGCCGGGGAGCTGTTTTTT
TRBJ2-7 | TRBD1 | . | TRBV6-1 | CASSDAGQGAYEQYF | TGTGCCAGCAGTGATGCGGGACAGGGGGCCTACGAGCAGTACTTC
TRBJ2-2 | . | few | TRBV28 | CASSTSRGHGELFF | TGTGCCAGCAGTACATCCCGGGGACACGGGGAGCTGTTTTTT
TRBJ2-7 | . | . | TRBV27 | CASSLRSLGEEQYF | TGTGCCAGCAGTCTACGGTCTCTCGGGGAGGAGCAGTACTTC
TRBJ2-5 | TRBD1 | . | TRBV5-1 | CASSGPRQGKDQETQYF | TGCGCCAGCAGCGGGCCGAGACAGGGAAAGGACCAAGAGACCCAGTACTTC
TRBJ1-6 | TRBD1 | . | TRBV5-6 | CASSLVGDSQYNSPLHF | TGTGCCAGCAGCTTGGTAGGGGACAGCCAGTATAATTCACCCCTCCACTTT
TRBJ1-4 | . | . | TRBV24-1 | CATSDLGGKYVEAKLFF | TGTGCCACCAGTGATTTGGGGGGGAAATATGTAGAAGCAAAACTGTTTTTT